These 9 T cell receptor beta chains came from one sample sequenced in a study of control samples from healthy donors and cancer patients. Produced via immunoSEQ multiplex PCR; TCRdb's table is partial and in-frame only. Here the sample spans about 110,000 clones, roughly four fifths being singletons. The sequenced sample was blood. These receptors came from a man aged 18 to 30 in good health.

This chain links TRBV28 with TRBJ1-2; tentative D call: TRBD1 (5 bases). V dropped 6 bases and J dropped 4 bases, with 12 bases sitting between them. Germline lookup yields CDR1 MDHEN and CDR2 SYDVKM. This CDR3 spans 13 amino acids. The CDR3 sequence is CASSWRGGYGYTF. The CDR3 bases are TGTGCCAGCAGCTGGCGGGGGGGCTATGGCTACACCTTC.

V usage is TRBV3-1 (or the pseudogene TRBV3-2) and J usage is TRBJ1-2; D is unclear. The CDR3 has 15 residues. V was shortened by 1 base and J by 4 bases, with 13 bases between the two germline ends. Per the germline V gene, CDR1 is LGHDT and CDR2 is YNNKEL (reference sequence). The CDR3 DNA reads TGTGCCAGCAGCCAAGCCGACCAGTGGACCTATGGCTACACCTTC. This sequence encodes CASSQADQWTYGYTF.

The chain employs TRBV4-1 and TRBJ2-5; D gene unclear. The CDR3 loop spans 12 amino acids. Germline V gene data show CDR1 as MGHRA and CDR2 as YSYEKL. The germline V and J ends were trimmed by 1 base and 5 bases, with 5 bases remaining between them. The CDR3 is CASSQGSETQYF. DNA for the CDR3: TGCGCCAGCAGCCAAGGTTCCGAGACCCAGTACTTC.

This sequence joins TRBV3-1 (or the pseudogene TRBV3-2) and TRBJ1-2, with D possibly being TRBD1 (6 bases). Per the germline V gene, CDR1 is LGHDT and CDR2 is YNNKEL (reference sequence). Trimming took off 5 bases at V and 8 bases at J, with 21 bases between the two ends. This CDR3 has 15 residues. Here the CDR3 DNA reads TGTGCCAGCAGCGACCGGGACATGAGGAGACGGGGCTACACCTTC. Its protein product is CASSDRDMRRRGYTF.

The rearrangement uses TRBV29-1 and TRBJ1-1; 10 positions match TRBD1. V gave up 6 bases and J gave up 4 bases; unmatched junction bases: 5. The germline V gene encodes CDR1 SQVTM and CDR2 ANQGSEA. This CDR3 spans 13 amino acids. The CDR3 DNA follows: TGCAGCGTCGGGACAGGGGTACGCACTGAAGCTTTCTTT. Protein sequence: CSVGTGVRTEAFF.

The chain carries TRBV6-5 and TRBJ1-5, with D maybe TRBD1 (6 bases). The CDR3 is 15 amino acids. With 6 bases removed from V and 2 bases from J, the gap between germline ends came to 14 bases. The germline V gene encodes CDR1 MNHEY and CDR2 SVGAGI. The CDR3 loop reads CASRRGTVGNQPQHF. CDR3 nucleotide sequence: TGTGCCAGCAGGAGGGGGACCGTCGGCAATCAGCCCCAGCATTTT.

This clone was picked up one time. The chain couples TRBV2 to TRBJ2-5; unclear D gene. V shed 7 bases and J shed 0 bases, with 9 bases lying between them. CDR1 is SNHLY, CDR2 FYNNEI, per germline. The CDR3 runs to 13 residues. The CDR3 here is CASTRSYQETQYF. The CDR3 bases are TGTGCCAGCACTCGGAGTTACCAAGAGACCCAGTACTTC. Full variable domain (remainder filled in from reference TRBV2 and TRBJ2-5): EPEVTQTPSHQVTQMGQEVILRCVPISNHLYFYWYRQILGQKVEFLVSFYNNEISEKSEIFDDQFSVERPDGSNFTLKIRSTKLEDSAMYFCASTRSYQETQYFGPGTRLLVL.

The rearrangement uses TRBV19 and TRBJ1-4; D is unresolved. Germline V gives CDR1 LNHDA, CDR2 SQIVND (reference sequence). V was cut by 5 bases and J by 2 bases, with 6 bases left in between. The CDR3 is made up of 13 amino acids. CDR3 in DNA: TGTGCCAGTAGTCTACAGACTAATGAAAAACTGTTTTTT. Translation gives CASSLQTNEKLFF. Using reference TRBV19 and TRBJ1-4 for the parts outside the CDR3, the full variable domain is DGGITQSPKYLFRKEGQNVTLSCEQNLNHDAMYWYRQDPGQGLRLIYYSQIVNDFQKGDIAEGYSVSREKKESFPLTVTSAQKNPTAFYLCASSLQTNEKLFFGSGTQLSVL.

This clone was found a few times. The CDR3 sequence: CASSRDQSSYNEQFF. The CDR3, as DNA: TGTGCCAGCTCTCGGGACCAGAGCTCCTACAATGAGCAGTTCTTC. The chain employs TRBV18 and TRBJ2-1, with D perhaps given as TRBD1 or TRBD2 (5 bases each). The ends were cut back, 6 bases at V and 0 bases at J, with 12 bases in the middle. The germline V gene has CDR1 KGHSH and CDR2 LQKENI. The CDR3 sequence is 15 residues long.